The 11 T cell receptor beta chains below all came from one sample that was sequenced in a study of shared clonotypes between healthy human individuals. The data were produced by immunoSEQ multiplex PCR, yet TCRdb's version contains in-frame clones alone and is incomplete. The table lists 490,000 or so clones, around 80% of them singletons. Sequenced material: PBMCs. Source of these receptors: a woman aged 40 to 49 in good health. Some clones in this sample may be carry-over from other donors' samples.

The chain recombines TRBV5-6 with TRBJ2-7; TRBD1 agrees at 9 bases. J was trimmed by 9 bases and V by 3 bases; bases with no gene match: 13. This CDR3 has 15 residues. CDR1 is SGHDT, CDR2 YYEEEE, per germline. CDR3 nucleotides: TGTGCCAGCAGCTGGGGTTTGGGACAGGGTACAGTGCAGTACTTC. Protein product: CASSWGLGQGTVQYF.

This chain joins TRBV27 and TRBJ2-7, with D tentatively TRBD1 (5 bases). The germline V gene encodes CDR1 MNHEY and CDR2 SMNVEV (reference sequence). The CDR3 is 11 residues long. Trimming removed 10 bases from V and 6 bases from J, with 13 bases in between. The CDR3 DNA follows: TGTGCCACCTCGCTTGGGGCCGAGCAGTACTTC. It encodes CATSLGAEQYF.

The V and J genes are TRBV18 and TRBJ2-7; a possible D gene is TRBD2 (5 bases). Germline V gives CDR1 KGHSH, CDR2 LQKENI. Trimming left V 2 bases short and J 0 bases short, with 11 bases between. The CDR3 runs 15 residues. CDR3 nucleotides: TGTGCCAGCTCACCAACAGAGGGATTCTCCTACGAGCAGTACTTC. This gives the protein CASSPTEGFSYEQYF.

DNA for the CDR3: TGTGCCAGCAGCTTAGACCCGGTCCAGTCAGCTTTCTTT. Protein sequence: CASSLDPVQSAFF. The chain employs TRBV7-9 and TRBJ1-1; no clear D gene. Germline V gene data show CDR1 as SEHNR and CDR2 as FQNEAQ (reference sequence). The CDR3 runs to 13 residues. V dropped 1 base and J dropped 10 bases, with 13 bases sitting between them.

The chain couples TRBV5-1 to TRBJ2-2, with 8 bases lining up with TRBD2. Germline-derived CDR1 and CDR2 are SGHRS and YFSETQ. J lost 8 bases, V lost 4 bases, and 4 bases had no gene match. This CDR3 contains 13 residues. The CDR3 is CASSTTSAGELFF. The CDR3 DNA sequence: TGCGCCAGCAGCACGACTAGCGCGGGGGAGCTGTTTTTT.

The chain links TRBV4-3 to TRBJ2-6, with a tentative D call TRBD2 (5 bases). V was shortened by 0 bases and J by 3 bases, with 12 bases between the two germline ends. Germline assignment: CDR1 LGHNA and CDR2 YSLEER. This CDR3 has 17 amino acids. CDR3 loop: CASSQDPPSYGANVLTF. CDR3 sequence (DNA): TGCGCCAGCAGCCAAGATCCCCCTAGCTATGGGGCCAACGTCCTGACTTTC.

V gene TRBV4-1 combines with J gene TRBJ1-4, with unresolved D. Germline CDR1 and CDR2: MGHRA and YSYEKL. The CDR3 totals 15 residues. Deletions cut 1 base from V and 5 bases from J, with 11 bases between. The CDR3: CASSQVAGVNEKLFF. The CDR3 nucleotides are TGCGCCAGCAGCCAAGTAGCCGGGGTCAATGAAAAACTGTTTTTT.

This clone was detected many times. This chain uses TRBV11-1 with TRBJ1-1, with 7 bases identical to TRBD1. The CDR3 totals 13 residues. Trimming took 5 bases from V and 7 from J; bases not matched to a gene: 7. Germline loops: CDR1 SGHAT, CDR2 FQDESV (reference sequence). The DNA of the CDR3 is TGTGCCAGCAGCACCCGACAGGGCGTTGAAGCTTTCTTT. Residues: CASSTRQGVEAFF.

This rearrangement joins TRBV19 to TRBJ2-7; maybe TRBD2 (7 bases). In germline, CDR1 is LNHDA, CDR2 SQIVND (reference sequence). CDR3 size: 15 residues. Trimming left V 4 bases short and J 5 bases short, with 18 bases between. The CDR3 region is CASSTPGGLGNEQYF. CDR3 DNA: TGTGCCAGTAGTACCCCGGGGGGCTTAGGGAACGAGCAGTACTTC.

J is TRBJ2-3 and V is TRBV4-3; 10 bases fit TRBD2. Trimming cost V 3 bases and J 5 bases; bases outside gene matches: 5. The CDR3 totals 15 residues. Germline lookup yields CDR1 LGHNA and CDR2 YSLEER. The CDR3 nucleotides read TGCGCCAGCAGCCAGAGCGGGAGGGCCCAAGATACGCAGTATTTT. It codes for CASSQSGRAQDTQYF.

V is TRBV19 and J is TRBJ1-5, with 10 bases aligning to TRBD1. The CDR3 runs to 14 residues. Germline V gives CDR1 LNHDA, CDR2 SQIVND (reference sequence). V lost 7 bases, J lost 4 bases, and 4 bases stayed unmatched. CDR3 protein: CASTWTGGNQPQHF. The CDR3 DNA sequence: TGTGCCAGTACCTGGACAGGGGGGAATCAGCCCCAGCATTTT.